The present T cell receptor beta chain was sequenced within a study of blood T cell repertoires in COVID-19. Per the germline V gene, CDR1 is MGHRA and CDR2 is YSYEKL. The CDR3 is 14 residues long. Trimming removed 4 bases at V and 0 bases at J, with 7 bases between. Assay used: immunoSEQ multiplex PCR; TCRdb lists only in-frame clones, some missing. Of a few hundred thousand clones listed, over 75% are singletons. The sample was PBMCs or T cells enriched from blood (not recorded which). The chain is built from TRBV4-1 and TRBJ2-1; D is unresolved. This receptor was taken from a woman in her thirties who had recovered from COVID-19. CDR3 loop: CASSPTRSYNEQFF. CDR3 coding DNA: TGCGCCAGCAGCCCGACTCGCTCCTACAATGAGCAGTTCTTC.